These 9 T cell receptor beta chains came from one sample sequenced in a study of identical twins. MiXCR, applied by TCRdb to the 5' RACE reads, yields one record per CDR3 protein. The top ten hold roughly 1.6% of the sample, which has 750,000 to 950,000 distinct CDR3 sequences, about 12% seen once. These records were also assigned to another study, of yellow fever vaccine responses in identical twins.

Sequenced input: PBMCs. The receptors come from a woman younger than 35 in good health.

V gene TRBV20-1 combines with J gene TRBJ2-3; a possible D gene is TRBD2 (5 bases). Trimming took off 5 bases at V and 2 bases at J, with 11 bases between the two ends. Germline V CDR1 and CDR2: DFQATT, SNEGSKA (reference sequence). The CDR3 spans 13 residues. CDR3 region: CSAFSVDTDTQYF. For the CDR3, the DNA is TGCAGTGCTTTTAGCGTAGACACAGATACGCAGTATTTT.

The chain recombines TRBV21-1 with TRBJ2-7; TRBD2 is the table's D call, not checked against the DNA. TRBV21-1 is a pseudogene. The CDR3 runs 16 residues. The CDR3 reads CASSKVEREGPYEQYF. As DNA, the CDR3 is TGTGCCAGCAGCAAAGTTGAGCGGGAGGGCCCTTACGAGCAGTACTTC.

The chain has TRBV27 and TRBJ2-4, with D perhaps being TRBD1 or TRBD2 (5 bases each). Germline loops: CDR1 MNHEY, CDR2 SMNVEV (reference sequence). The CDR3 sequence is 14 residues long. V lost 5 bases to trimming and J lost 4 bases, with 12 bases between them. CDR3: CASSNRDGKNIQYF. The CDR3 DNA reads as TGTGCCAGCAGTAACCGGGACGGAAAAAACATTCAGTACTTC.

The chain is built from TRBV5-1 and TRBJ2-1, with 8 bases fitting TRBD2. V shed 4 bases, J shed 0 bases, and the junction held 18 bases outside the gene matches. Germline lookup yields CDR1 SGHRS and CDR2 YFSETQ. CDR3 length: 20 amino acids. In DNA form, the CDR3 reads TGCGCCAGCAGCGGCCAGGGGTCGAGCGGGAGTCCCCGCTCCTACAATGAGCAGTTCTTC. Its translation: CASSGQGSSGSPRSYNEQFF.

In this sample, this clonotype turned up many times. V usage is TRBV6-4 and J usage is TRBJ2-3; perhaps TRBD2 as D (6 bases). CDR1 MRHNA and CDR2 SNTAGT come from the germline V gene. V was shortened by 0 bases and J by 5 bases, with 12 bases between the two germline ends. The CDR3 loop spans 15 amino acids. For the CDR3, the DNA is TGTGCCAGCAGTGACTCGGGAGGTCAGGTAGATACGCAGTATTTT. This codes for CASSDSGGQVDTQYF.

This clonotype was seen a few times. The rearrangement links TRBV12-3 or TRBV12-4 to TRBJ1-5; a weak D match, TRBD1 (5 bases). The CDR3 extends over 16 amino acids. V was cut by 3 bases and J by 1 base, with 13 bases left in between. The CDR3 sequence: CASSLRGGDSNQPQHF. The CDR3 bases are TGTGCCAGCAGTTTGAGGGGAGGGGACAGCAATCAGCCCCAGCATTTT.

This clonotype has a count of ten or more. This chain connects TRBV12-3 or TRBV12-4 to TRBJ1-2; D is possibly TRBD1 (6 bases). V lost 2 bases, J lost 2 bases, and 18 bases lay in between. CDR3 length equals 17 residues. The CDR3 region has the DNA TGTGCCAGCAGTTTACTCAGGGGCTACTACAGGAACTATGGCTACACCTTC. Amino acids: CASSLLRGYYRNYGYTF.

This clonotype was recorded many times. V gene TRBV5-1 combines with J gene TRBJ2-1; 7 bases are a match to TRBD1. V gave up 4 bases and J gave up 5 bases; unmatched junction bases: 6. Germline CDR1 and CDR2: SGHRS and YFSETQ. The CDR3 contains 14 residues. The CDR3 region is CASSKPGQNNEQFF. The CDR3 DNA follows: TGCGCCAGCAGCAAGCCGGGACAGAACAATGAGCAGTTCTTC.

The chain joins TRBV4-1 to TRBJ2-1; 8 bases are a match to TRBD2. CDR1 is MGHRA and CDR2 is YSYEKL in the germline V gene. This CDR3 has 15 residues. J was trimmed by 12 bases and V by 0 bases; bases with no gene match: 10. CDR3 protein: CASSQDFGGAFTQFF. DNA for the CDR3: TGCGCCAGCAGCCAAGATTTCGGGGGGGCCTTCACGCAGTTCTTC.